These T cell receptor beta chains were read from a single sample in a study of shared clonotypes between healthy human individuals. The assay was immunoSEQ multiplex PCR, and TCRdb's table has in-frame clones only and misses some. The table shows some 700,000 clones, with 90% occurring only once. Sequencing used memory CD8+ T cells from PBMCs. Receptors were obtained from a man in his late teens or twenties in good health. Some clones in this sample may be carry-over from other donors' samples. Both conserved end residues are part of each CDR3. The D gene is left open where the match is weak. The size entry is marked missing in some rows and otherwise reads once, few, many or a size class.

D gene: NA
J gene: TRBJ2-3
clone size: NA
CDR3 length: 15
V gene: TRBV4-3
CDR3 DNA: TGCGCCAGCACCAAAGGGGAAATGGAGACAGATACGCAGTATTTT
CDR3 protein: CASTKGEMETDTQYF

D gene: NA
J gene: TRBJ2-4
clone size: NA
CDR3 length: 12
V gene: TRBV11-2
CDR3 DNA: TGTGCCAGCAGCCTGGGGTGGAACATTCAGTACTTC
CDR3 protein: CASSLGWNIQYF

D gene: NA
J gene: TRBJ2-1
clone size: NA
CDR3 length: 14
V gene: TRBV9
CDR3 DNA: TGTGCCAGCAGCGTAGTGGGGGGCTACAATGAGCAGTTCTTC
CDR3 protein: CASSVVGGYNEQFF

D gene: TRBD2
J gene: TRBJ2-5
clone size: NA
CDR3 length: 14
V gene: TRBV2
CDR3 DNA: TGTGCCTTTTTCGAGCGGGAGGGCCGGGAGACCCAGTACTTC
CDR3 protein: CAFFEREGRETQYF

D gene: NA
J gene: TRBJ2-1
clone size: NA
CDR3 length: 15
V gene: TRBV27
CDR3 DNA: TGTGCCAGCAGGATCGGGAAGACCTCCTACAATGAGCAGTTCTTC
CDR3 protein: CASRIGKTSYNEQFF

D gene: TRBD1
J gene: TRBJ1-1
clone size: NA
CDR3 length: 16
V gene: TRBV7-8
CDR3 DNA: TGTGCCAGCAGCTTAGTTCCGGGACAGGGGGTCTCTGAAGCTTTCTTT
CDR3 protein: CASSLVPGQGVSEAFF

D gene: NA
J gene: TRBJ2-5
clone size: NA
CDR3 length: 13
V gene: TRBV28
CDR3 DNA: TGTGCCGTCAGAGGGCCGTACCAAGAGACCCAGTACTTC
CDR3 protein: CAVRGPYQETQYF

D gene: NA
J gene: TRBJ1-1
clone size: NA
CDR3 length: 10
V gene: TRBV29-1
CDR3 DNA: TGCAGCGCAGGGACACCCCAGGCTTTCTTT
CDR3 protein: CSAGTPQAFF

D gene: NA
J gene: TRBJ2-7
clone size: NA
CDR3 length: 15
V gene: TRBV9
CDR3 DNA: TGTGCCAGCAGCGTTCAGGGCAAGGAGGAATACGAGCAGTACTTC
CDR3 protein: CASSVQGKEEYEQYF

D gene: NA
J gene: TRBJ2-7
clone size: NA
CDR3 length: 14
V gene: TRBV28
CDR3 DNA: TGTGCCAGCAGCCTCCTTAGAGGGGCCTACGAGCAGTACTTC
CDR3 protein: CASSLLRGAYEQYF

D gene: TRBD1
J gene: TRBJ2-5
clone size: NA
CDR3 length: 14
V gene: TRBV29-1
CDR3 DNA: TGCAGCGTGGTAATGTTGGGACAGGGGGAGACCCAGTACTTC
CDR3 protein: CSVVMLGQGETQYF

D gene: TRBD1
J gene: TRBJ1-1
clone size: once
CDR3 length: 12
V gene: TRBV11-2
CDR3 DNA: TGTGCCAGCAGCCAGGGGGGCACTGAAGCTTTCTTT
CDR3 protein: CASSQGGTEAFF

D gene: NA
J gene: TRBJ1-2
clone size: NA
CDR3 length: 14
V gene: TRBV10-2
CDR3 DNA: TGCGCCAGCAGTTCGGGGGACGCTAACTATGGCTACACCTTC
CDR3 protein: CASSSGDANYGYTF

D gene: TRBD1
J gene: TRBJ2-3
clone size: NA
CDR3 length: 15
V gene: TRBV7-9
CDR3 DNA: TGTGCCAGCAGCACTTTGGACAGGCTCACAGATACGCAGTATTTT
CDR3 protein: CASSTLDRLTDTQYF

D gene: TRBD1
J gene: TRBJ1-2
clone size: NA
CDR3 length: 15
V gene: TRBV7-8
CDR3 DNA: TGTGCCAGCAGCCCGGGCCGGCAGGGGGCTTATGGCTACACCTTC
CDR3 protein: CASSPGRQGAYGYTF

D gene: NA
J gene: TRBJ1-5
clone size: few
CDR3 length: 15
V gene: TRBV28
CDR3 DNA: TGTGCCAGCACCAGAGGGTGGGATAGCAATCAGCCCCAGCATTTT
CDR3 protein: CASTRGWDSNQPQHF

D gene: TRBD1
J gene: TRBJ1-2
clone size: NA
CDR3 length: 14
V gene: TRBV18
CDR3 DNA: TGTGCCAGCTCACCCCGGGACAGGCCTTATGGCTACACCTTC
CDR3 protein: CASSPRDRPYGYTF

D gene: NA
J gene: TRBJ2-3
clone size: NA
CDR3 length: 14
V gene: TRBV13
CDR3 DNA: TGTGCCAGCAGCCCTTGGGGGAGACCAGATACGCAGTATTTT
CDR3 protein: CASSPWGRPDTQYF

D gene: NA
J gene: TRBJ1-1
clone size: once
CDR3 length: 14
V gene: TRBV7-9
CDR3 DNA: TGTGCCAGCAGCCAAATTGACAGGAACACTGAAGCTTTCTTT
CDR3 protein: CASSQIDRNTEAFF

D gene: NA
J gene: TRBJ1-1
clone size: NA
CDR3 length: 13
V gene: TRBV4-2
CDR3 DNA: TGTGCCAGCAGCCAAGCGGCGGGCACTGAAGCTTTCTTT
CDR3 protein: CASSQAAGTEAFF

D gene: TRBD2
J gene: TRBJ2-7
clone size: NA
CDR3 length: 16
V gene: TRBV4-1
CDR3 DNA: TGCGCCAGCAGCCAAGGTACTAGCGGGAATTCCTACGAGCAGTACTTC
CDR3 protein: CASSQGTSGNSYEQYF

D gene: NA
J gene: TRBJ2-5
clone size: NA
CDR3 length: 15
V gene: TRBV9
CDR3 DNA: TGTGCCAGCAGCGTAGGATGGGGGCTCCAAGAGACCCAGTACTTC
CDR3 protein: CASSVGWGLQETQYF

D gene: NA
J gene: TRBJ1-5
clone size: NA
CDR3 length: 15
V gene: TRBV19
CDR3 DNA: TGTGCCAGTAGTATAGCGCCTTATAGCAATCAGCCCCAGCATTTT
CDR3 protein: CASSIAPYSNQPQHF

D gene: NA
J gene: TRBJ1-1
clone size: NA
CDR3 length: 15
V gene: TRBV14
CDR3 DNA: TGTGCCAGCAGCCTCTACGGGAATCTAAACACTGAAGCTTTCTTT
CDR3 protein: CASSLYGNLNTEAFF

D gene: TRBD1
J gene: TRBJ2-7
clone size: NA
CDR3 length: 16
V gene: TRBV29-1
CDR3 DNA: TGCAGCGTGTGGGCCACGGACAGGGAGAGCTCCTACGAGCAGTACTTC
CDR3 protein: CSVWATDRESSYEQYF

D gene: NA
J gene: TRBJ1-5
clone size: NA
CDR3 length: 15
V gene: TRBV19
CDR3 DNA: TGTGCCAGTACCCCCCTGTCACGGGGTAATCAGCCCCAGCATTTT
CDR3 protein: CASTPLSRGNQPQHF

D gene: TRBD1
J gene: TRBJ1-4
clone size: NA
CDR3 length: 14
V gene: TRBV4-1
CDR3 DNA: TGCGCCAGCAGCCATGCCGGACAGGACGAAAAACTGTTTTTT
CDR3 protein: CASSHAGQDEKLFF

D gene: TRBD1
J gene: TRBJ2-5
clone size: NA
CDR3 length: 13
V gene: TRBV7-3
CDR3 DNA: TGTGCCAGCAGCACAGGGGAGTCGGAGACCCAGTACTTC
CDR3 protein: CASSTGESETQYF

D gene: NA
J gene: TRBJ2-3
clone size: NA
CDR3 length: 14
V gene: TRBV2
CDR3 DNA: TGTGCCAGCAGGGAACAGCCTAGCACAGATACGCAGTATTTT
CDR3 protein: CASREQPSTDTQYF

D gene: NA
J gene: TRBJ1-1
clone size: few
CDR3 length: 14
V gene: TRBV6-5
CDR3 DNA: TGTGCCAGCAGTTACTCAGAGGGAAACACTGAAGCTTTCTTT
CDR3 protein: CASSYSEGNTEAFF